This TCR beta chain was found in a study of control samples from healthy donors and cancer patients (dated by TCRdb to about 2020). Library preparation employed the immunoSEQ multiplex PCR assay. Not all clones reach the TCRdb copy of this immuneACCESS table, which keeps in-frame sequences only. Checked studies attribute under half of the gap to unresolved V genes and leave the rest unexplained. The sample table holds about 120,000 clones, of which around nine tenths were seen once. The ten top clones hold about 2.1% of the sample. This clone was detected a few times. Its antigen remains undetermined. Base-call qualities are not available, and no considerably larger clone is one nucleotide away. V and J are truncated by 5 bases and 1 base respectively, leaving an intervening sequence of 12 bases. Taken from cysteine to phenylalanine, the CDR3 has 15 residues. The CDR3 DNA has 45 bases and is translated from base 1. The germline V gene (reference sequence) provides CDR1 LNHDA and CDR2 SQIVND.

The chain links TRBV19 with TRBJ2-4, with an unclear D gene assignment. This receptor was taken from a woman in her sixties or seventies in good health. Sequencing was done on a sample of blood. CDR3 loop: CASSPQQVAKNIQYF. The bases read TGTGCCAGTAGTCCCCAGCAGGTGGCCAAAAACATTCAGTACTTC.